This T cell receptor beta chain was recovered during a study of blood T cells in healthy people across ages. General study results and limits: Age showed a roughly linear inverse relationship with TCR beta diversity per million T cells.

Germline V gene data show CDR1 as SGHTA and CDR2 as FQGNSA. The CDR3 covers 15 residues. This clonotype was seen a few times. The antigen remains unidentified. One end of the junction does not line up with germline, which may come from a read error. Sample-barcoded 5' priming and a J-beta primer mix drove a second PCR of about 6 to 12 cycles. One entry per CDR3 protein, called by TCRdb with MiXCR from the 5' RACE reads. The sample contains some 1,500,000 distinct CDR3 sequences, less than 45% of which appear only once. The sequence derives from a woman aged 18 to 35 in good health. The sequencing input was blood. The chain links TRBV7-2 to TRBJ2-7, with D perhaps matching TRBD2 (5 bases). CDR3 DNA sequence: TGTGCCAGCAGCTTTACCGTTGACTACTTCTACGAGCGGTACTTC. Translated, it gives CASSFTVDYFYERYF. Full variable domain (rest looked up from reference TRBV7-2 and TRBJ2-7): GAGVSQSPSNKVTEKGKDVELRCDPISGHTALYWYRQSLGQGLEFLIYFQGNSAPDKSGLPSDRFSAERTGGSVSTLTIQRTQQEDSAVYLCASSFTVDYFYERYFGPGTRLTVT.